This T cell receptor (beta chain) was sequenced during a study of cytomegalovirus exposure and HLA in healthy donors. Study observations and caveats: About 90% or about 30% of the time was how often most TCR beta V segments were productive, according to an earlier analysis. There was a cluster of highly shared sequence variants that was likely a sequencing artifact.

A multiplex PCR was run with 60 Vbeta primers and 13 Jbeta primers. TCRdb's copy holds only in-frame clones and misses some; the assay was immunoSEQ multiplex PCR. The sample has 100,000 or so clones; roughly 75% are singletons. Points on this clone: Its antigen is not known.

V shed 5 bases, J shed 5 bases, and the junction held 11 bases outside the gene matches. The length of the CDR3 is 15 residues. Germline V gene sequence: CDR1 MNHEY, CDR2 SVGAGI. This chain links TRBV6-5 with TRBJ2-7, with TRBD2 identical over 8 bases. The sequencing input was PBMCs. The sequence was collected from a woman aged 18-29 years in good health and CMV-seropositive. The CDR3 DNA is TGTGCCAGCAGTCCCCCCGAAGCGGGAGTCCACGAGCAGTACTTC. Its translation: CASSPPEAGVHEQYF.